The rows below give T cell receptor beta chains drawn from one sample of a study of human T cells and chemical hapten exposure. One entry per CDR3 protein, called by TCRdb with MiXCR from the RACE reads. The sample holds over 60,000 distinct CDR3 sequences; under 13% are singletons and the top ten take 6.5% to 8.5%. The sequencing used whole blood, collected in connection with sensitization to the hapten diphenylcyclopropenone (DPC). These receptors were obtained from a woman aged 45-59 years with alopecia areata. Some clones in this sample may be carry-over from other donors' samples. CDR3s include the opening cysteine and the closing phenylalanine or tryptophan. The D gene is left open where the match is weak. Some rows have no size entry. The others give once, few or many, or a class for an expanded clone.

clone size: many
J gene: TRBJ2-1
D gene: .
V gene: TRBV18
CDR3 protein: CASSPLLAAAYNEQFF
CDR3 DNA: TGTGCCAGCTCACCACTCTTAGCGGCGGCCTACAATGAGCAGTTCTTC

clone size: many
J gene: TRBJ2-2
D gene: .
V gene: TRBV7-8
CDR3 protein: CASSLFGRSAGELFF
CDR3 DNA: TGTGCCAGCAGCTTATTTGGGAGATCGGCCGGGGAGCTGTTTTTT

clone size: few
J gene: TRBJ2-3
D gene: TRBD1
V gene: TRBV5-1
CDR3 protein: CASRRTGGRTDTQYF
CDR3 DNA: TGCGCCAGCAGAAGGACAGGCGGACGCACAGATACGCAGTATTTT

clone size: .
J gene: TRBJ2-7
D gene: TRBD1
V gene: TRBV4-1
CDR3 protein: CASSQPGQGIYEQYF
CDR3 DNA: TGCGCCAGCAGCCAACCGGGACAGGGGATCTACGAGCAGTACTTC

clone size: few
J gene: TRBJ2-1
D gene: TRBD2
V gene: TRBV6-1
CDR3 protein: CASRLAGYNEQFF
CDR3 DNA: TGTGCCAGCAGACTAGCGGGATACAATGAGCAGTTCTTC

clone size: many
J gene: TRBJ1-1
D gene: TRBD1
V gene: TRBV7-3
CDR3 protein: CASSLGPLGTGMNTEAFF
CDR3 DNA: TGTGCCAGCAGCTTAGGCCCCTTGGGGACAGGGATGAACACTGAAGCTTTCTTT

clone size: many
J gene: TRBJ2-1
D gene: .
V gene: TRBV29-1
CDR3 protein: CSVEDRDEQFF
CDR3 DNA: TGCAGCGTTGAAGATAGGGATGAGCAGTTCTTC

clone size: many
J gene: TRBJ2-3
D gene: TRBD2
V gene: TRBV29-1
CDR3 protein: CSVEEAGGTDTQYF
CDR3 DNA: TGCAGCGTTGAGGAAGCGGGAGGCACAGATACGCAGTATTTT

clone size: many
J gene: TRBJ2-3
D gene: .
V gene: TRBV29-1
CDR3 protein: CSVELSGSYTDTQYF
CDR3 DNA: TGCAGCGTTGAATTGTCAGGGTCCTACACAGATACGCAGTATTTT

clone size: many
J gene: TRBJ1-2
D gene: .
V gene: TRBV5-1
CDR3 protein: CASSFDGQTSGRYTF
CDR3 DNA: TGCGCCAGCAGCTTTGACGGACAGACGTCCGGACGCTACACCTTC

clone size: many
J gene: TRBJ2-1
D gene: .
V gene: TRBV25-1
CDR3 protein: CASSPTLADAYNEQFF
CDR3 DNA: TGTGCCAGCAGTCCCACCTTAGCAGATGCCTACAATGAGCAGTTCTTC

clone size: .
J gene: TRBJ2-3
D gene: TRBD1
V gene: TRBV20-1
CDR3 protein: CSARDSGGGPDTQYF
CDR3 DNA: TGCAGTGCTAGAGATTCAGGGGGCGGCCCAGATACGCAGTATTTT

clone size: .
J gene: TRBJ1-5
D gene: .
V gene: TRBV25-1
CDR3 protein: CASSGGGRGQPQHF
CDR3 DNA: TGTGCCAGCAGTGGGGGGGGCAGGGGTCAGCCCCAGCATTTT

clone size: many
J gene: TRBJ1-1
D gene: .
V gene: TRBV10-3
CDR3 protein: CAISEGRTEAFF
CDR3 DNA: TGTGCCATCAGTGAGGGACGGACTGAAGCTTTCTTT

clone size: few
J gene: TRBJ1-4
D gene: .
V gene: TRBV18
CDR3 protein: CASSPGGGEGEKLFF
CDR3 DNA: TGTGCCAGCTCACCAGGCGGGGGCGAGGGAGAAAAACTGTTTTTT

clone size: few
J gene: TRBJ1-6
D gene: .
V gene: TRBV3-1
CDR3 protein: CASSSTIDLYNSPLHF
CDR3 DNA: TGTGCCAGCAGCTCTACGATTGATCTCTATAATTCACCCCTCCACTTT